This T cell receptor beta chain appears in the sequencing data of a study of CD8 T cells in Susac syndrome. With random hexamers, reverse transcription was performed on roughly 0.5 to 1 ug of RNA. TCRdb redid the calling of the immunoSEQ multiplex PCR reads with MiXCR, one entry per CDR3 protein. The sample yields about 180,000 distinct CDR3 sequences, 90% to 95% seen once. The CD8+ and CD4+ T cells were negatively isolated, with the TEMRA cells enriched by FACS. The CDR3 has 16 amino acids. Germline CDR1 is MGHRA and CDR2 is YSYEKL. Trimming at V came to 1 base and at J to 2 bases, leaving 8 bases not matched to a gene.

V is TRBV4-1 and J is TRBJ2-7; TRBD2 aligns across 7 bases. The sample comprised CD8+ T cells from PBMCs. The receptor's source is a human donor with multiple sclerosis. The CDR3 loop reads CASSQVLGLVTYEQYF. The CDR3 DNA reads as TGCGCCAGCAGCCAAGTTTTAGGACTAGTGACCTACGAGCAGTACTTC.